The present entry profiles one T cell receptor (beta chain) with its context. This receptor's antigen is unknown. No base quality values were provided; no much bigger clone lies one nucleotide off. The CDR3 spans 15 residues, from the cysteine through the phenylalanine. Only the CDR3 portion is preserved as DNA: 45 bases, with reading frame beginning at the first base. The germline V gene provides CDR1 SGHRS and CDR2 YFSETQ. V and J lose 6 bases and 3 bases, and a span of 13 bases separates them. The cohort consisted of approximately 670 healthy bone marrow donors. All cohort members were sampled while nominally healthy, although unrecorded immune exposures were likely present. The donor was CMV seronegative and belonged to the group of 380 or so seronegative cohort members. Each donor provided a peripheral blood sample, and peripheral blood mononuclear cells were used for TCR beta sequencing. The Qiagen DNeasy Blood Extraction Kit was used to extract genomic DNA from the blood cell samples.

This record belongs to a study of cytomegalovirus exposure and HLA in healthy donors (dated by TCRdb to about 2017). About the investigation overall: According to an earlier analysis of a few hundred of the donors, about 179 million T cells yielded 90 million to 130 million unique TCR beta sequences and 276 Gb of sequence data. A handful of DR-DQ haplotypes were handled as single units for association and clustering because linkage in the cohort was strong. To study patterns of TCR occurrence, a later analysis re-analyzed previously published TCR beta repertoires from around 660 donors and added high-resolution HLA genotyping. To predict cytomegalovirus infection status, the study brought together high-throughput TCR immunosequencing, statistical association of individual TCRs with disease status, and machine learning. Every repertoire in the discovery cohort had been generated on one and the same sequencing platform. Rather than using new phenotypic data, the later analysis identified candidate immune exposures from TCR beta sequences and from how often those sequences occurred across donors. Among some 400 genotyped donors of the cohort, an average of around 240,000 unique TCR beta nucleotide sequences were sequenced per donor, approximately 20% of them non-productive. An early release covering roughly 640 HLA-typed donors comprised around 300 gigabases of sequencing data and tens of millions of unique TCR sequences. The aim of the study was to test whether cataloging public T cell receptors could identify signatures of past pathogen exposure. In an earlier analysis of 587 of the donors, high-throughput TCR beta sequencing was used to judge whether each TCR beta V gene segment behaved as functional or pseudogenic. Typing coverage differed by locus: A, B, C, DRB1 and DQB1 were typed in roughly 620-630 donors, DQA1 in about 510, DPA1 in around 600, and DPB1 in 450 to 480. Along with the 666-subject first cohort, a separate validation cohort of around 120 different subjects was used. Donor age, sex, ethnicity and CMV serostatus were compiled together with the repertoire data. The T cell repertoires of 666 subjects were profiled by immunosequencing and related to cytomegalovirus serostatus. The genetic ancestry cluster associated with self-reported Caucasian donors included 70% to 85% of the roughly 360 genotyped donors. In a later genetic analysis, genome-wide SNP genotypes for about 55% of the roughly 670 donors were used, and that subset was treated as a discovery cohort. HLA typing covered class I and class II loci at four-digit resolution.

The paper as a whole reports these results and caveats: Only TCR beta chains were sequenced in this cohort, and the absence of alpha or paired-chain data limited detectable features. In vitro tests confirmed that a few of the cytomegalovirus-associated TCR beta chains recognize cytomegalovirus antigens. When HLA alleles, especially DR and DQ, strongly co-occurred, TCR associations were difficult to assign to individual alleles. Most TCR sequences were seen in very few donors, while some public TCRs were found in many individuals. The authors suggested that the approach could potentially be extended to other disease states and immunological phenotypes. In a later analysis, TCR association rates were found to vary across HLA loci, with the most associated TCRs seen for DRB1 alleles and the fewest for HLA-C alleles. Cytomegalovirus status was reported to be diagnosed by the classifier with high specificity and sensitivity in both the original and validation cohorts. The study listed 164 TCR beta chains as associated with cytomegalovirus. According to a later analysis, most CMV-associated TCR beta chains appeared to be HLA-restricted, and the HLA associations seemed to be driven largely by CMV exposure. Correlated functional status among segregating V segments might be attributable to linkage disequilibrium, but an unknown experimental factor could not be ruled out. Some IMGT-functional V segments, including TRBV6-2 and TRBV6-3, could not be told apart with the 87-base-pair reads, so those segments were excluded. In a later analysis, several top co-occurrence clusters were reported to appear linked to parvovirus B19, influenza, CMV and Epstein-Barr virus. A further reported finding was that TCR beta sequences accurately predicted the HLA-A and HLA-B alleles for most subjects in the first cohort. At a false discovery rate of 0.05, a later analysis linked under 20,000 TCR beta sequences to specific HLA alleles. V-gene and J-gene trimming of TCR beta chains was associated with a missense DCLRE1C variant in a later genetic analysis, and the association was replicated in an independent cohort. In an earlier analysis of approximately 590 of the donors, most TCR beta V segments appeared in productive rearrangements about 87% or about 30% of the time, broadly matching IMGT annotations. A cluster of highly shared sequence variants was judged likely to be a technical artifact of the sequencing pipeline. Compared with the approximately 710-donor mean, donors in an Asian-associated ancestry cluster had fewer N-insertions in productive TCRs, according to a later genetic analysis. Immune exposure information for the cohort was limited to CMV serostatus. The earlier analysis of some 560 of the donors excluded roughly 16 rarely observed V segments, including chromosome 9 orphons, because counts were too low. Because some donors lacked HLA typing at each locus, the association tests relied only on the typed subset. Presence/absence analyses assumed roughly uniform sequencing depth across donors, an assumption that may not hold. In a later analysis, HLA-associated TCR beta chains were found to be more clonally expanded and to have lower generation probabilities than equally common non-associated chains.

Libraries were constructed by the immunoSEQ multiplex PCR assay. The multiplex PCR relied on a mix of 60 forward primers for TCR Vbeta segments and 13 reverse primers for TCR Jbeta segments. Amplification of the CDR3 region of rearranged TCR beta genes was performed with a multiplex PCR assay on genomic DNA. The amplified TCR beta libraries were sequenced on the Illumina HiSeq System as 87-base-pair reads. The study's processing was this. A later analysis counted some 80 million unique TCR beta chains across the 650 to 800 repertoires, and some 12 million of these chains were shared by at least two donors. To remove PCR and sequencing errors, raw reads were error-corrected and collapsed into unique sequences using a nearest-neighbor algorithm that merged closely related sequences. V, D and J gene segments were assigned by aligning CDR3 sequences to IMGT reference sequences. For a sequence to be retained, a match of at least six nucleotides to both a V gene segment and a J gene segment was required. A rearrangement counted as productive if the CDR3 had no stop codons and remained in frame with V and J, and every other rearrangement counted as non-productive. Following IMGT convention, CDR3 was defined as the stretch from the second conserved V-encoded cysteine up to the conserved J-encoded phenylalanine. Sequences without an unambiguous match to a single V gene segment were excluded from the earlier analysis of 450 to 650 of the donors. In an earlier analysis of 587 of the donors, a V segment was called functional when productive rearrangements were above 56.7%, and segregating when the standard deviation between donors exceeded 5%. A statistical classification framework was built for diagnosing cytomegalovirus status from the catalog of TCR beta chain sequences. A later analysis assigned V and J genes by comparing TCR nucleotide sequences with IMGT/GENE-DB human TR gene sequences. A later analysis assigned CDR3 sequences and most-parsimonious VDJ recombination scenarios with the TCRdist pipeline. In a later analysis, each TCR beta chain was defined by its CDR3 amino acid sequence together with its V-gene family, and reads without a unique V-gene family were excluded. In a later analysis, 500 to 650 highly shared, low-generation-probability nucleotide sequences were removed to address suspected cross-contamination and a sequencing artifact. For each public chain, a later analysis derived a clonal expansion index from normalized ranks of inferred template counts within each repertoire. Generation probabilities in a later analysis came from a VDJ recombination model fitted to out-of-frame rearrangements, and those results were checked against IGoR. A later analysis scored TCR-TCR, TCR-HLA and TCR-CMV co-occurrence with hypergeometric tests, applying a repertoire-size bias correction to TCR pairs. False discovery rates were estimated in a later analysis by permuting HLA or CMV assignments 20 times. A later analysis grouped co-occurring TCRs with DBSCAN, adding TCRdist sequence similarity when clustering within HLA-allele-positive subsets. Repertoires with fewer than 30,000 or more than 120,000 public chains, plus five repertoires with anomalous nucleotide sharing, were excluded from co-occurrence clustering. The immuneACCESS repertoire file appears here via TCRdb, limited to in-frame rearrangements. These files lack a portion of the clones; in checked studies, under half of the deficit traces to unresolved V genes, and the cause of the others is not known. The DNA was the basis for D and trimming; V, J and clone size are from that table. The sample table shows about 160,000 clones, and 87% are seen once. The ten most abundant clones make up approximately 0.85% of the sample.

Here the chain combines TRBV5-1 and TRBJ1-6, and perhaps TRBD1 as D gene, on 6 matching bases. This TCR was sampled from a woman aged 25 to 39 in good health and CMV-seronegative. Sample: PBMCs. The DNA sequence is TGCGCCAGCACAACCCGGGACAACTATAATTCACCCCTCCACTTT. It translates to CASTTRDNYNSPLHF.